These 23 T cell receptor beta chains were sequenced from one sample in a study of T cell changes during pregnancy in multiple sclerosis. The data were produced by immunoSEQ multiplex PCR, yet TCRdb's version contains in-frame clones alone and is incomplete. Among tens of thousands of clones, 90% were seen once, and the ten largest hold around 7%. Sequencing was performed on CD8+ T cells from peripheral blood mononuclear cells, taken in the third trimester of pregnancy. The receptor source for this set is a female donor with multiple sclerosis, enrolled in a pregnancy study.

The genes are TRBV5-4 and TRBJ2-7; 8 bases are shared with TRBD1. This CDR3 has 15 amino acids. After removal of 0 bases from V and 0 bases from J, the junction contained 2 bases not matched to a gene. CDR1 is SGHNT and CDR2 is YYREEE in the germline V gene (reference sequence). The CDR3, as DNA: TGTGCCAGCAGCTTGGGACAGGGGTCCTCCTACGAGCAGTACTTC. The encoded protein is CASSLGQGSSYEQYF. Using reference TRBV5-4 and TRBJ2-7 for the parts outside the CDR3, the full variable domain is ETGVTQSPTHLIKTRGQQVTLRCSSQSGHNTVSWYQQALGQGPQFIFQYYREEENGRGNFPPRFSGLQFPNYSSELNVNALELDDSALYLCASSLGQGSSYEQYFGPGTRLTVT.

The CDR3 is CASSLPTRDSAQFYEQYF. Here the CDR3 DNA reads TGTGCCAGCAGTTTACCTACCAGGGACAGCGCACAATTCTACGAGCAGTACTTC. The chain joins TRBV28 to TRBJ2-7; 7 bases are a match to TRBD1. Germline CDR1 and CDR2: MDHEN and SYDVKM. The J segment lost 3 bases and the V segment lost 2 bases, leaving 16 bases of the junction unmatched. The length of the CDR3 is 18 residues.

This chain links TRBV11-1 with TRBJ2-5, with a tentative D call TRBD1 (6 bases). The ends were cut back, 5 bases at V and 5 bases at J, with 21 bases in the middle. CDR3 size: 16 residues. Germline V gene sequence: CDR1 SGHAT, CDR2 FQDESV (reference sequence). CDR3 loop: CASSLLDGGAGETQYF. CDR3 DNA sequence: TGTGCCAGCAGCCTGCTTGATGGGGGCGCGGGTGAGACCCAGTACTTC.

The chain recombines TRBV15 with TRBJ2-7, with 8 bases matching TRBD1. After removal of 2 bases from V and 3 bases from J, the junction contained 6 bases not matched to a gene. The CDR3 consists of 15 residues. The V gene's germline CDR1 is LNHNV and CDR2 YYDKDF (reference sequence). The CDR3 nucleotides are TGTGCCACCAGCAGAAGCCGGGACAGGATCTACGAGCAGTACTTC. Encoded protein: CATSRSRDRIYEQYF.

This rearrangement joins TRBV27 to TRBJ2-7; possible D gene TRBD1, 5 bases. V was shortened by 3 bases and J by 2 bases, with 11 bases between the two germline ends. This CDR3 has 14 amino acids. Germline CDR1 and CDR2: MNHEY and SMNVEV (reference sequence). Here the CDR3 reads CASSLPGSTYEQYF. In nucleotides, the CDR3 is TGTGCCAGCAGTTTGCCAGGGTCCACCTACGAGCAGTACTTC.

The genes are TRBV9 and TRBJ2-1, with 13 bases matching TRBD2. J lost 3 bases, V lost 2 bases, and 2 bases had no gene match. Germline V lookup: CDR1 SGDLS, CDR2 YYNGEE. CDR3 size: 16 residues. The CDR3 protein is CASSVRLAGGYNEQFF. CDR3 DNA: TGTGCCAGCAGCGTTCGACTAGCGGGGGGCTACAATGAGCAGTTCTTC.

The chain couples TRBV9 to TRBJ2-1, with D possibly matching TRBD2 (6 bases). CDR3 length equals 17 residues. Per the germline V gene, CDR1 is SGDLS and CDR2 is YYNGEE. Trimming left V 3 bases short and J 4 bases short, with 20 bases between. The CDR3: CASSAQDSSAPYNEQFF. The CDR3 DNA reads TGTGCCAGCAGCGCCCAGGATTCTAGCGCCCCTTACAATGAGCAGTTCTTC.

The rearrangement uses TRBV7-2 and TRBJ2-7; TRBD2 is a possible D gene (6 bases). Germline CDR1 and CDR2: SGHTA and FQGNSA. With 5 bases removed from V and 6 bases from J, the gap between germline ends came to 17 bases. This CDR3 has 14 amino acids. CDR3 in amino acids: CASSLLRGGGEQYF. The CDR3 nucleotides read TGTGCCAGCAGCCTCCTGCGGGGTGGAGGCGAGCAGTACTTC.

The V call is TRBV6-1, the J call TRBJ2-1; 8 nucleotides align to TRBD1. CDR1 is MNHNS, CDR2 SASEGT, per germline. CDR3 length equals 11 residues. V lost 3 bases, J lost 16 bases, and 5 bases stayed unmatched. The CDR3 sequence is CASSEQGAYFF. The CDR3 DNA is TGTGCCAGCAGTGAGCAGGGGGCATATTTCTTC.

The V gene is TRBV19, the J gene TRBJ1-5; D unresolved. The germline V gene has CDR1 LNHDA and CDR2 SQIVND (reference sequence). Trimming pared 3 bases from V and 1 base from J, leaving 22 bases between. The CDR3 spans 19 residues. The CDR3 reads CASSIDVRVEVGSNQPQHF. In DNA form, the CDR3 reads TGTGCCAGTAGTATTGATGTTCGGGTTGAGGTCGGGAGCAATCAGCCCCAGCATTTT.

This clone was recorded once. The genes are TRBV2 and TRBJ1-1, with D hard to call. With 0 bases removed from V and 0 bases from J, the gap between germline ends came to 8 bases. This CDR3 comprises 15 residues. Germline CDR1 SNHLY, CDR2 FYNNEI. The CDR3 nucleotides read TGTGCCAGCAGTGAAGCTGGCGGAATGAACACTGAAGCTTTCTTT. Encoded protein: CASSEAGGMNTEAFF.

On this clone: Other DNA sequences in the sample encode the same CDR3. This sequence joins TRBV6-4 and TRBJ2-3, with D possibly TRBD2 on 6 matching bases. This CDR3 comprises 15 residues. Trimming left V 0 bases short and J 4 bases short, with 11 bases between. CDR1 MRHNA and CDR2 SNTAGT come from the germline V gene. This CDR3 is CASSDSSGGADTQYF. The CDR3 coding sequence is TGTGCCAGCAGTGACTCATCCGGCGGGGCAGATACGCAGTATTTT.

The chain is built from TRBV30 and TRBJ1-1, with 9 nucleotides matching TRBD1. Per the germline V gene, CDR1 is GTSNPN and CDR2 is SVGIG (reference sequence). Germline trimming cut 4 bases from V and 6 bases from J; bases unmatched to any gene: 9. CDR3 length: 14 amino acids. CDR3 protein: CAWIYGTGWAEAFF. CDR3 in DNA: TGTGCCTGGATCTATGGGACAGGGTGGGCTGAAGCTTTCTTT. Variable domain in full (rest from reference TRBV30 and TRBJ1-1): SQTIHQWPATLVQPVGSPLSLECTVEGTSNPNLYWYRQAAGRGLQLLFYSVGIGQISSEVPQNLSASRPQDRQFILSSKKLLLSDSGFYLCAWIYGTGWAEAFFGQGTRLTVV.

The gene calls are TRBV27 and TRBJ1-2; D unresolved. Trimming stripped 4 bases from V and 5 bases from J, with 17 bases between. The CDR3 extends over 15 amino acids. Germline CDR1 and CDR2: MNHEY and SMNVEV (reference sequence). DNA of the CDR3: TGTGCCAGCAGTTCGGGGTCCTCACATTATTATGGCTACACCTTC. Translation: CASSSGSSHYYGYTF.

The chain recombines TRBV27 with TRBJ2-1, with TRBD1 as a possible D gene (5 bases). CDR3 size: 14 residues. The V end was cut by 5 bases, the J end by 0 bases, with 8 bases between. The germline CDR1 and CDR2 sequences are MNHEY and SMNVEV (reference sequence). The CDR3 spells CASSGQGSYNEQFF. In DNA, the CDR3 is TGTGCCAGCAGTGGGCAGGGCTCCTACAATGAGCAGTTCTTC.

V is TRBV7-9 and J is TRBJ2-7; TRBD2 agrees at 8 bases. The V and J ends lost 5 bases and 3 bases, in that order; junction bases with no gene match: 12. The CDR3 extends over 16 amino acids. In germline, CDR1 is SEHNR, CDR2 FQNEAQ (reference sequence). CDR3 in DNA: TGTGCCAGCAGCCCCCCTGGTAGCGGGATAAACTACGAGCAGTACTTC. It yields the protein CASSPPGSGINYEQYF.

The CDR3 DNA reads TGTGCTAGTGTTCTTCTTGGAGGCAATGAGCAGTTCTTC. This encodes CASVLLGGNEQFF. This sequence joins TRBV12-5 and TRBJ2-1, with D tentatively TRBD2 (5 bases). This CDR3 is built from 13 residues. The germline V gene encodes CDR1 LGHNT and CDR2 FRNRAP. V lost 7 bases to trimming and J lost 6 bases, with 13 bases between them.

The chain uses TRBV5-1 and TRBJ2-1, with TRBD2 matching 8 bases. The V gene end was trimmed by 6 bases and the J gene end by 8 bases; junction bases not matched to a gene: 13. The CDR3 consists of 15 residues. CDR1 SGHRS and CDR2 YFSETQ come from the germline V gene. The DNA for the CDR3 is TGCGCCAGCAACCCGACGGGACTAGTAAGGGATGAGCAGTTCTTC. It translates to CASNPTGLVRDEQFF. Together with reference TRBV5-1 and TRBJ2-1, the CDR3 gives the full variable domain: KAGVTQTPRYLIKTRGQQVTLSCSPISGHRSVSWYQQTPGQGLQFLFEYFSETQRNKGNFPGRFSGRQFSNSRSEMNVSTLELGDSALYLCASNPTGLVRDEQFFGPGTRLTVL.

The CDR3 reads CASILSRVRKGATEAFF. The CDR3 region has the DNA TGTGCCAGTATTCTAAGCAGGGTCCGCAAAGGTGCCACTGAAGCTTTCTTT. The V and J genes are TRBV19 and TRBJ1-1; D may be TRBD1 (5 bases). Germline CDR1 and CDR2: LNHDA and SQIVND (reference sequence). With 7 bases removed from V and 4 bases from J, the gap between germline ends came to 25 bases. The CDR3 consists of 17 residues.

The CDR3 DNA is TGTGCCAGCAGTACAAAACAGGGGGCGAAATCAGATACGCAGTATTTT. This gives the protein CASSTKQGAKSDTQYF. The chain couples TRBV27 to TRBJ2-3, with 9 bases aligning to TRBD1. This CDR3 region has 16 residues. Per germline, CDR1 MNHEY and CDR2 SMNVEV (reference sequence). The trim removed 5 bases at V and 4 bases at J, leaving 10 bases unmatched.

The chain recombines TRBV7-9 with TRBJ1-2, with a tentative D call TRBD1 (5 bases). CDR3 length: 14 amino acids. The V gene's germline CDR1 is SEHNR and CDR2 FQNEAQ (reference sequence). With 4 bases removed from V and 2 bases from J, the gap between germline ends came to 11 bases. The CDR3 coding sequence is TGTGCCAGCAGCTCACAGACAGCCAACTATGGCTACACCTTC. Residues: CASSSQTANYGYTF.

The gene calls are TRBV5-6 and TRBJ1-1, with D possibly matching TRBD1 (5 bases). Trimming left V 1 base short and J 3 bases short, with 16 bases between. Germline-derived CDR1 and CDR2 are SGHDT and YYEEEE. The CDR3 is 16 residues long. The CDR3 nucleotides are TGTGCCAGCAGCTTGACAGGTTCTGGGCTTGACACTGAAGCTTTCTTT. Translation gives CASSLTGSGLDTEAFF.

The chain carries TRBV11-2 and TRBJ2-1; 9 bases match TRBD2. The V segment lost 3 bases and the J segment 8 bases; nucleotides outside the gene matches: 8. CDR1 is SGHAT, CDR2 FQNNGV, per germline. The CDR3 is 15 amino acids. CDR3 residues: CASSLTSGTADEQFF. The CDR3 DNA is TGTGCCAGCAGCTTGACTAGCGGTACAGCGGATGAGCAGTTCTTC.